Here is one T cell receptor beta chain with its context. The entry originates in a study of blood T cell repertoires in COVID-19. For the study at large: The origin of the acute and convalescent COVID-19 samples was the United States, Italy and Spain. PBMCs, B-cell-depleted T cells, or T cells were the source of the cDNA or gDNA that made up the material.

In the source study's methods: From reference gene primer amplification, estimates of nucleated cell counts were derived. Some clones are missing from TCRdb's copy, which holds only in-frame ones; the method was immunoSEQ multiplex PCR. V and J calls and clone size come straight from that table; D and trimming were deduced from the DNA. This table holds some 150,000 clones, roughly nine tenths found once. Sequencing was carried out using peripheral blood. This receptor was taken from a human donor in a cohort sampled during active COVID-19.

The CDR3 DNA reads TGTGCCAGCAGTCCTGACCAGGGCATGAACACTGAAGCTTTCTTT. Protein sequence: CASSPDQGMNTEAFF. This chain links TRBV6-5 with TRBJ1-1; D perhaps matches TRBD1 (5 bases). The CDR3 totals 15 residues. Trimming took off 5 bases at V and 0 bases at J, with 13 bases between the two ends. The germline CDR1 and CDR2 sequences are MNHEY and SVGAGI.